This T cell receptor (beta chain) was recorded in a study of human T cells and chemical hapten exposure. Study-wide results and caveats: Having alopecia, donors may respond immunologically unlike healthy people.

As to time point: patch test 3, about 24 weeks after DPC sensitization. Treatment defined: therapeutic diphenylcyclopropenone sensitization with weekly scalp DPC. Blood collection happened ahead of applying each patch test. From the RACE reads, TCRdb called clonotypes with MiXCR, one entry per CDR3 protein. The repertoire includes 150,000 to 200,000 distinct CDR3 sequences, around 25% of them detected once, and roughly 2.5% sits in the top ten. This clonotype was seen more than once but under ten times. Its antigen remains unknown. Trimming stripped 5 bases from V and 7 bases from J, with 17 bases between. CDR1 and CDR2 from the germline V gene are KGHDR and SFDVKD. The CDR3 covers 15 residues.

The specimen comprised whole blood, sampled in connection with sensitization to the hapten diphenylcyclopropenone (DPC). The TCR originated in a woman aged 40 to 55 with alopecia areata. Some clones in this sample may be carry-over from other donors' samples. The chain links TRBV24-1 to TRBJ1-5; D remains unclear. CDR3 in amino acids: CATSVTVAIIQPQHF. Written as DNA, the CDR3 is TGTGCCACCAGTGTCACCGTGGCCATCATACAGCCCCAGCATTTT.